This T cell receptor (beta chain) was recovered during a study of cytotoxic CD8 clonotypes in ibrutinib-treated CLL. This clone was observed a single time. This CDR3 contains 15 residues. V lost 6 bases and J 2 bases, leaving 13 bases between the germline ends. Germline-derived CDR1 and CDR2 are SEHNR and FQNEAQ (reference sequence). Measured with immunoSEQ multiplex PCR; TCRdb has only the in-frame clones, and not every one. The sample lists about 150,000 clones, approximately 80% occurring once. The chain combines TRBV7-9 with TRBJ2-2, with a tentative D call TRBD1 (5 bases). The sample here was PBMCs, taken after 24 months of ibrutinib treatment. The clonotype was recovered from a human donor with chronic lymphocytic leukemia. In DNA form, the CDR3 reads TGTGCCAGCAGGGGCGTAGGGGCCAACACCGGGGAGCTGTTTTTT. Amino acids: CASRGVGANTGELFF. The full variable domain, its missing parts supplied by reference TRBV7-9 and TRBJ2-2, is DTGVSQNPRHKITKRGQNVTFRCDPISEHNRLYWYRQTLGQGPEFLTYFQNEAQLEKSRLLSDRFSAERPKGSFSTLEIQRTEQGDSAMYLCASRGVGANTGELFFGEGSRLTVL.